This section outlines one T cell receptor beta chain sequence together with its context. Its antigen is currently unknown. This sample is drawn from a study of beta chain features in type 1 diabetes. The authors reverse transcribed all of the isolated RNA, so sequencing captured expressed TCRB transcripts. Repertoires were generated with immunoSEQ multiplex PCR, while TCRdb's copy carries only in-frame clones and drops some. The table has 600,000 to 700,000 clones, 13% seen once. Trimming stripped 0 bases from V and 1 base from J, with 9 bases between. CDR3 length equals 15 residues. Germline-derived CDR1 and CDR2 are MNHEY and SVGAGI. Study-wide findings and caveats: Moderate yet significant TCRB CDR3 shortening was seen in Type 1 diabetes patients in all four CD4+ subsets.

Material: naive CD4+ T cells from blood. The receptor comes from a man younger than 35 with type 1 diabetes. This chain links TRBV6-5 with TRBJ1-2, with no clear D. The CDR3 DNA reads TGTGCCAGCAGTTACTCGTCGACGGGTAACTATGGCTACACCTTC. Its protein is CASSYSSTGNYGYTF.